This TCR beta chain derives from a study of response to subunit inactivated influenza vaccine. Whole-study results and caveats: Researchers suggested that each seasonal influenza vaccination recruits few new T cells.

Details on this clonotype: Its specificity is not known.

The ends were cut back, 7 bases at V and 4 bases at J, with 10 bases in the middle. There are 12 residues in the CDR3. Germline V CDR1 and CDR2: SQVTM, ANQGSEA. TCRdb analysed the RT-PCR reads with MiXCR anew, one entry per CDR3 protein. The sample shows 650,000 to 800,000 distinct CDR3 sequences, approximately 15% of them seen only once. This chain uses TRBV29-1 with TRBJ2-2, with no clear D. The TCR sequence derives from a man in his forties or fifties who received an inactivated influenza vaccine. The sample in question was PBMCs from blood, obtained approximately 15 days before vaccination. The chain's CDR3 is CSDRTLTGELFF. CDR3 coding DNA: TGCAGCGATCGAACACTCACCGGGGAGCTGTTTTTT.